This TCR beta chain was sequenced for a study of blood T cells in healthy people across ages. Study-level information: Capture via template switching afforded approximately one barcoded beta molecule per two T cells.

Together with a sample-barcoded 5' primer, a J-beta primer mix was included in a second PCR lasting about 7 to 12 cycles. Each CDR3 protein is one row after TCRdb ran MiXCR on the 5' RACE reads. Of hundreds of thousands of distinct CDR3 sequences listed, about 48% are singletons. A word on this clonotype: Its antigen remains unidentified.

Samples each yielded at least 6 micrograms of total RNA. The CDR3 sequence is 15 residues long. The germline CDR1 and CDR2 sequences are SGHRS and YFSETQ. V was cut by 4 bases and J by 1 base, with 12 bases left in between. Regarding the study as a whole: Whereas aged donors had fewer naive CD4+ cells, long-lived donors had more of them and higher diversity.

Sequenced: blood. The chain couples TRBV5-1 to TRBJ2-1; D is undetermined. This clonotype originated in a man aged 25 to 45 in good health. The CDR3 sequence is CASSPGRVSYNEQFF. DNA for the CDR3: TGCGCCAGCAGCCCTGGAAGGGTATCCTACAATGAGCAGTTCTTC.